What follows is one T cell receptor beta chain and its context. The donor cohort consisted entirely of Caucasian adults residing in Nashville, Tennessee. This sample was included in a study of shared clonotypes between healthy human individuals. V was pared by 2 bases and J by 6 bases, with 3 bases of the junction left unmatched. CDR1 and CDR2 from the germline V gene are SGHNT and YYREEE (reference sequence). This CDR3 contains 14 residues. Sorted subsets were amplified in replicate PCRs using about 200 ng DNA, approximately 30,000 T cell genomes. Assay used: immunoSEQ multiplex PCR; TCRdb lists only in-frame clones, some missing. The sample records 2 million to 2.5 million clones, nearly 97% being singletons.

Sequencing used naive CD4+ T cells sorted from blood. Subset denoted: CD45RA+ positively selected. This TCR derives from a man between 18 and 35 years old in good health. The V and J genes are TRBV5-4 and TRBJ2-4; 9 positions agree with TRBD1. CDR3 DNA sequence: TGTGCCAGCAGCTTTCCGGGACAGGGAAACATTCAGTACTTC. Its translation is CASSFPGQGNIQYF.